This T cell receptor beta chain came from a study of CD8 T cells in ankylosing spondylitis. Findings and limits, study-wide: In reactive arthritis synovial fluid and blood, some motif variants had been reported before. Disease-linked clones displayed a CD8+ phenotype and appeared relatively rarely in peripheral blood.

The table lists this clonotype with many counts. Its antigen remains unknown. Scientists made TCR beta libraries using quantitative 5'-RACE with molecular barcodes. TCRdb ran MiXCR on the 5' RACE reads and lists one entry per CDR3 protein. The sample carries 150,000 to 200,000 distinct CDR3 sequences, 10% to 15% recorded once. Trimming cost V 4 bases and J 0 bases; bases outside gene matches: 3. The CDR3 has 15 amino acids. The germline V gene has CDR1 KGHSH and CDR2 LQKENI. The sample comprised blood, either unsorted or a sorted T cell fraction (not recorded which). The chain combines TRBV18 with TRBJ1-5; 7 bases are shared with TRBD1. This TCR derives from a female donor with ankylosing spondylitis or in good health (not recorded which). The CDR3 DNA sequence: TGTGCCAGCTCACGAGACAGGGATAGCAATCAGCCCCAGCATTTT. As protein: CASSRDRDSNQPQHF.